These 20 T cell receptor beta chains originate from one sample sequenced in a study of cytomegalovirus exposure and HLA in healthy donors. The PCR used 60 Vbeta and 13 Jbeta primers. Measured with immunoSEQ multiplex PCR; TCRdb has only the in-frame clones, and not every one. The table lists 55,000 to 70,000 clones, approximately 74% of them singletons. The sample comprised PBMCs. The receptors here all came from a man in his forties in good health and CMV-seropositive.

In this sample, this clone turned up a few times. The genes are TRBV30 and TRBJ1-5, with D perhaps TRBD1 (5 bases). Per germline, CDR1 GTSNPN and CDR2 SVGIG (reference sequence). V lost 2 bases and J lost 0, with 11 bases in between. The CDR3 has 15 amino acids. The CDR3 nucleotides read TGTGCCTGGAGTAAGGGACTCCATAGCAATCAGCCCCAGCATTTT. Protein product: CAWSKGLHSNQPQHF.

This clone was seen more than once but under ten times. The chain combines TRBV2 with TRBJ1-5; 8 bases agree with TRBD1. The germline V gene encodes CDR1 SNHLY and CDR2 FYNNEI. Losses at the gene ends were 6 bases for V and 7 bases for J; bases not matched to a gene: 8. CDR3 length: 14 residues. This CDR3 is CASRVDRVGQPQHF. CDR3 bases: TGTGCCAGCAGAGTGGACAGGGTGGGCCAGCCCCAGCATTTT.

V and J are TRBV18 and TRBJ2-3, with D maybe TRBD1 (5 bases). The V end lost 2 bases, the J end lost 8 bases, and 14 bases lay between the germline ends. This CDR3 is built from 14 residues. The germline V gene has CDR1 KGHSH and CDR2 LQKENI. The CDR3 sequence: CASSPESRQGTQYF. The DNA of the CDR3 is TGTGCCAGCTCACCAGAATCTAGGCAGGGTACGCAGTATTTT.

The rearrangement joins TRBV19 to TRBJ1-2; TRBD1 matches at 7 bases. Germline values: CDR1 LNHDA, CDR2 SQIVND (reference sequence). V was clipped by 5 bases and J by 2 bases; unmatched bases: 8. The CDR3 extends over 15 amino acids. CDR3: CASSLATGTNYGYTF. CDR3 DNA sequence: TGTGCCAGTAGTCTGGCGACAGGGACCAACTATGGCTACACCTTC.

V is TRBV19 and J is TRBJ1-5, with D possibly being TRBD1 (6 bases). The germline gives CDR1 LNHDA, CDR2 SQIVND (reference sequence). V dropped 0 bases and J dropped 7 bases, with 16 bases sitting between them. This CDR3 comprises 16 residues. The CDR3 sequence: CASSIDLSTGWQPQHF. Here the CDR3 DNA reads TGTGCCAGTAGTATAGATCTTAGTACAGGGTGGCAGCCCCAGCATTTT.

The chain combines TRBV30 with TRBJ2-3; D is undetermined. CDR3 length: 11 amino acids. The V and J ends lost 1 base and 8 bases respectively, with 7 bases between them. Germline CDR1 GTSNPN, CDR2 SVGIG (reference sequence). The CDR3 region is CAWSGGSTQYF. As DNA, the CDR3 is TGTGCCTGGAGTGGAGGAAGTACGCAGTATTTT.

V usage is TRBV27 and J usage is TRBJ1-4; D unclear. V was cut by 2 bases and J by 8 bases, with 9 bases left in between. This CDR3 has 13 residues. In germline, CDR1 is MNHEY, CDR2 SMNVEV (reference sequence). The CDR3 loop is CASSLSGSEKLFF. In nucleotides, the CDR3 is TGTGCCAGCAGTTTAAGCGGGTCCGAAAAACTGTTTTTT.

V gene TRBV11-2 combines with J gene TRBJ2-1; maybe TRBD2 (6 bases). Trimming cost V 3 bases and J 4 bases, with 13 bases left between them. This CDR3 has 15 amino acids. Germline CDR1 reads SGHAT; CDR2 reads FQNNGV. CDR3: CASSFGGAPYNEQFF. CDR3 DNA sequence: TGTGCCAGCAGCTTCGGCGGGGCTCCTTACAATGAGCAGTTCTTC. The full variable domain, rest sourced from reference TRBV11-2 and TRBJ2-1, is EAGVAQSPRYKIIEKRQSVAFWCNPISGHATLYWYQQILGQGPKLLIQFQNNGVVDDSQLPKDRFSAERLKGVDSTLKIQPAKLEDSAVYLCASSFGGAPYNEQFFGPGTRLTVL.

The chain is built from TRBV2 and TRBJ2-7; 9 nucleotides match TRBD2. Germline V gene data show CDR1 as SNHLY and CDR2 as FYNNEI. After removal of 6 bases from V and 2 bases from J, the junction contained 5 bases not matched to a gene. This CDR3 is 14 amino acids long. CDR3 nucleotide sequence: TGTGCCAGCAGAAGCGGGGGGCAAACCTACGAGCAGTACTTC. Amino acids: CASRSGGQTYEQYF. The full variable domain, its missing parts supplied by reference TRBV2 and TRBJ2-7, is EPEVTQTPSHQVTQMGQEVILRCVPISNHLYFYWYRQILGQKVEFLVSFYNNEISEKSEIFDDQFSVERPDGSNFTLKIRSTKLEDSAMYFCASRSGGQTYEQYFGPGTRLTVT.

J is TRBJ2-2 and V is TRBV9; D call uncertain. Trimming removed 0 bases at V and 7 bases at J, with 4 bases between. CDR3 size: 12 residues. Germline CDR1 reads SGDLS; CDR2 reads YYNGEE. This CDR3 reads CASSVAGGELFF. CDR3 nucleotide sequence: TGTGCCAGCAGCGTAGCGGGCGGGGAGCTGTTTTTT.

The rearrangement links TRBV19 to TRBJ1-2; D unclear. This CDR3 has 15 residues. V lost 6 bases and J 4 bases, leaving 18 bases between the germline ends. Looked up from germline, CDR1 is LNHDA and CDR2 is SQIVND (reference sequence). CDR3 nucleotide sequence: TGTGCCAGTAGCCCCGGGTTGGGTCAAAGCTATGGCTACACCTTC. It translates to CASSPGLGQSYGYTF.

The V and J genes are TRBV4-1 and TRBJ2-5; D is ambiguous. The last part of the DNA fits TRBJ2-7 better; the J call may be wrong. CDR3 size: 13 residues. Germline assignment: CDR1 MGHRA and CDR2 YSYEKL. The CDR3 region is CASSQINSYEQYF. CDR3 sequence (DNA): TGCGCCAGCAGCCAGATAAACTCGTACGAGCAGTACTTC.

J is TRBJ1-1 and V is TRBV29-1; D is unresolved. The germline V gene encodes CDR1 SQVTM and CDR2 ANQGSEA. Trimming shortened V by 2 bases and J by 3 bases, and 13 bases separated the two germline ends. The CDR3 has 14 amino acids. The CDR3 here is CSVEMHHGDTEAFF. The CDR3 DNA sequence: TGCAGCGTTGAAATGCACCACGGGGACACTGAAGCTTTCTTT.

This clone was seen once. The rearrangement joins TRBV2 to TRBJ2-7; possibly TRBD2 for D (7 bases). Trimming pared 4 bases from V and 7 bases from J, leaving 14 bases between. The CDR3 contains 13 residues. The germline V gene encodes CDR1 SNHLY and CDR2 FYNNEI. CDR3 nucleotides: TGTGCCAGCAGTGGACAGGTGGGGGGGGAGCAGTACTTC. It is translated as CASSGQVGGEQYF.

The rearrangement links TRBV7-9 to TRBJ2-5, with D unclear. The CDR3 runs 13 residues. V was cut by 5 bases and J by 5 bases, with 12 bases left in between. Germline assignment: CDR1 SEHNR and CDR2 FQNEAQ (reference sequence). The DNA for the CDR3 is TGTGCCAGCAGCGGTAGCCTTGGGGAGACCCAGTACTTC. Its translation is CASSGSLGETQYF.

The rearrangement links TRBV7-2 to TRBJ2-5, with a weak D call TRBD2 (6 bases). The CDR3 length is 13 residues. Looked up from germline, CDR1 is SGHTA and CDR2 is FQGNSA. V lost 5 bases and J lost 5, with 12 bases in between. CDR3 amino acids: CASSHYREETQYF. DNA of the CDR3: TGTGCCAGCAGCCACTACCGGGAGGAGACCCAGTACTTC.

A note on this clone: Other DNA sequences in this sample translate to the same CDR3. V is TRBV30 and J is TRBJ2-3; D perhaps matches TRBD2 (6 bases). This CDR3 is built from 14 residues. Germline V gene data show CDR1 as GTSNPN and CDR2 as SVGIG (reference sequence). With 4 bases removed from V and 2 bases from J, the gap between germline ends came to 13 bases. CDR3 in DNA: TGTGCCTGGACACCGGAGGGAAACACAGATACGCAGTATTTT. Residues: CAWTPEGNTDTQYF.

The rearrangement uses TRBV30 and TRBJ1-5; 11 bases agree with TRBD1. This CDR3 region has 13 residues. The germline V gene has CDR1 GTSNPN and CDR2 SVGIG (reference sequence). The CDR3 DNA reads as TGTGCAGGGACAGGGGGTAACAATCAGCCCCAGCATTTT. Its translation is CAGTGGNNQPQHF.

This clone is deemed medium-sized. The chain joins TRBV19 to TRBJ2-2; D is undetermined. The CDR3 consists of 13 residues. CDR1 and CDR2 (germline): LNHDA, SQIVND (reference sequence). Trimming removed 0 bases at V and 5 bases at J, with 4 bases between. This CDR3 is CASSIDLTGELFF. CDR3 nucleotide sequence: TGTGCCAGTAGTATAGATTTAACCGGGGAGCTGTTTTTT.

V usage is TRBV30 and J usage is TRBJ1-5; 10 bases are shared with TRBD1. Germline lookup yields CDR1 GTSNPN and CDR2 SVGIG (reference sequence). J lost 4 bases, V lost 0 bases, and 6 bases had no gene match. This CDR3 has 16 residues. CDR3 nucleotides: TGTGCCTGGAGTGTACTAGGACAGGGGGGAAATCAGCCCCAGCATTTT. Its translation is CAWSVLGQGGNQPQHF. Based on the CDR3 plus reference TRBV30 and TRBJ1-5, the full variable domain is SQTIHQWPATLVQPVGSPLSLECTVEGTSNPNLYWYRQAAGRGLQLLFYSVGIGQISSEVPQNLSASRPQDRQFILSSKKLLLSDSGFYLCAWSVLGQGGNQPQHFGDGTRLSIL.